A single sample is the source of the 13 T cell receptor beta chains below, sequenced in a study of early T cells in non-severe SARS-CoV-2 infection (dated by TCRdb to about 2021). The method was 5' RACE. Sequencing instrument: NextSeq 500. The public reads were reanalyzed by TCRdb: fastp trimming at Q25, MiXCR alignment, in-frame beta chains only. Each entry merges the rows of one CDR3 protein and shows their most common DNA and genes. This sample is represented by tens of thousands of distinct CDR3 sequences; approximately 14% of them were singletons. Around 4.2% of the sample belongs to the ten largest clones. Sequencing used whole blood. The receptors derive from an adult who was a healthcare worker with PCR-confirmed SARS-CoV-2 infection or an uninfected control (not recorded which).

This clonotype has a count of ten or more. CDR3 DNA: TGTGCCAGCAGCTTAGCGGGAGGGGGGGCCCCAGAGACCCAGTACTTC. Its translation is CASSLAGGGAPETQYF. This sequence joins TRBV7-2 and TRBJ2-5, with D perhaps TRBD2 (7 bases). Trimming shortened V by 0 bases and J by 4 bases, and 15 bases separated the two germline ends. This CDR3 contains 16 residues. Germline V gene data show CDR1 as SGHTA and CDR2 as FQGNSA.

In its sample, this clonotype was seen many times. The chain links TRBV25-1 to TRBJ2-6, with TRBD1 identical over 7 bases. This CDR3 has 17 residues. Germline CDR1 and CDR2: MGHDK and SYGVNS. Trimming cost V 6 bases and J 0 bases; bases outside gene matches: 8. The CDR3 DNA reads TGTGCCAGCAGAGCAGGGGACAGCCCCTCTGGGGCCAACGTCCTGACTTTC. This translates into CASRAGDSPSGANVLTF.

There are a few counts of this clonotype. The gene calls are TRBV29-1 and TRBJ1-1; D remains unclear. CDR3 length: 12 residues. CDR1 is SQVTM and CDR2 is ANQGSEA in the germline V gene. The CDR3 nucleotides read TGCTTGTTATCCACCATGAACACTGAAGCTTTCTTT. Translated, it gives CLLSTMNTEAFF.

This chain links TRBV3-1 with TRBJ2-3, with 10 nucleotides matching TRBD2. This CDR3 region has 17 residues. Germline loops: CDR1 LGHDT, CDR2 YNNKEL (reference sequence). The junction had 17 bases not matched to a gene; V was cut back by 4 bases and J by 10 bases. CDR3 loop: CASSPLLSGGEGSSQYF. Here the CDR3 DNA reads TGTGCCAGCAGCCCCCTTCTGAGCGGGGGGGAGGGCTCATCGCAGTATTTT.

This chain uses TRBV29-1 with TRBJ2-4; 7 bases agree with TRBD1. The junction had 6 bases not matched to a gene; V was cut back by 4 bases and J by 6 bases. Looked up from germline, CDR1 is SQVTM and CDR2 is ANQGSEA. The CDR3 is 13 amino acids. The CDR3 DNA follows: TGCAGCGTTGGCCGACAGGGCGGAAACATTCAGTACTTC. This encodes CSVGRQGGNIQYF.

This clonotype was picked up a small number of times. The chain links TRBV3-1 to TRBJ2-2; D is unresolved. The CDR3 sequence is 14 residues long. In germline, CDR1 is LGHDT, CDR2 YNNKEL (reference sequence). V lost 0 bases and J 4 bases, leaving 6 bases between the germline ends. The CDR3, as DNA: TGTGCCAGCAGCCAAGATCTTCCCACCGGGGAGCTGTTTTTT. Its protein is CASSQDLPTGELFF.

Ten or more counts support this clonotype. CDR3 sequence: CASSSRGPGLPEAFF. In DNA form, the CDR3 reads TGTGCCAGCAGCTCCAGGGGGCCAGGCCTCCCCGAAGCTTTCTTT. The V gene is TRBV5-5, the J gene TRBJ1-1; TRBD1 matches 8 bases. This CDR3 contains 15 residues. The germline V gene encodes CDR1 SGHKS and CDR2 YYEKEE (reference sequence). With V trimmed by 3 bases and J by 8 bases, 12 bases remained unmatched.

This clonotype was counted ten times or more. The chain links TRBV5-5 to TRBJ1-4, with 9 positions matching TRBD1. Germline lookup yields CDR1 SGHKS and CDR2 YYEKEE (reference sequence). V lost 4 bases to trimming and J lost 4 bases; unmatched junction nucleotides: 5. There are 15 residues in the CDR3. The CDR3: CASSPLDRGNEKLFF. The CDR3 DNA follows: TGTGCCAGCAGCCCCTTGGACAGGGGTAATGAAAAACTGTTTTTT.

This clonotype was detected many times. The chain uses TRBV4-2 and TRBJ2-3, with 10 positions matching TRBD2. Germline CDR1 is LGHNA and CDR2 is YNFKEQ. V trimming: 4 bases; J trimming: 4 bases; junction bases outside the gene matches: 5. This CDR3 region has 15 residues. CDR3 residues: CASSPIAGGPDTQYF. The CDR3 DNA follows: TGTGCCAGCAGCCCCATAGCGGGGGGCCCAGATACGCAGTATTTT.

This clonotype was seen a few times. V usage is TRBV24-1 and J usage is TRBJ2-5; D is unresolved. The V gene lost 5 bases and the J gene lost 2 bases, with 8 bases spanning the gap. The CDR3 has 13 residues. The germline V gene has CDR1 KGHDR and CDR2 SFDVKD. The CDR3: CATSGNSQETQYF. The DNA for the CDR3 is TGTGCCACCAGTGGGAACAGTCAAGAGACCCAGTACTTC.

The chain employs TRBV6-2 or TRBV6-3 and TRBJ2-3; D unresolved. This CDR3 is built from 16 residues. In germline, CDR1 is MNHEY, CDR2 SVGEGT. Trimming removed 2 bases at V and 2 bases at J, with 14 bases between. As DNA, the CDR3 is TGTGCCAGCAGTTACCCTCAAAACAGCATCACAGATACGCAGTATTTT. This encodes CASSYPQNSITDTQYF.

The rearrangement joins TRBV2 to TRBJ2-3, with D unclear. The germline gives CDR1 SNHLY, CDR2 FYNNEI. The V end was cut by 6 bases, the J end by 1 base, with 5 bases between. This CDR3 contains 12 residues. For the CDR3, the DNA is TGTGCCAGCAGCGACCGCACAGATACGCAGTATTTT. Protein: CASSDRTDTQYF.

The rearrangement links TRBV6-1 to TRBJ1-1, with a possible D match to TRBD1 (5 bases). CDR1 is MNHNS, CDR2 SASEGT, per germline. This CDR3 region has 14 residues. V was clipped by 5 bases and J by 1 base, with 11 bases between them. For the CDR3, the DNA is TGTGCCAGCAGTAGGGACGGAAAGAACACTGAAGCTTTCTTT. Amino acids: CASSRDGKNTEAFF.